Listed below are T cell receptor beta chains from one sample, sequenced in a study of blood T cell repertoires in COVID-19. TCRdb keeps only in-frame clones here, not all; method: immunoSEQ multiplex PCR. The sample yields approximately 85,000 clones, 90% seen once. Sequenced input: peripheral blood. These receptors all come from a woman older than 75 with active or convalescent COVID-19. CDR3s include the opening cysteine and the closing phenylalanine or tryptophan. D genes are given only for firm matches. Size is omitted from some rows. Given values are once, few, many or a class for expanded clones.

clone_size: -
v_call: TRBV18
d_call: TRBD1
j_call: TRBJ1-2
cdr3_aa: CASSDRANYGYTF
cdr3_nt: TGTGCCAGCTCAGACAGGGCTAACTATGGCTACACCTTC

clone_size: -
v_call: TRBV24-1
d_call: TRBD2
j_call: TRBJ2-3
cdr3_aa: CATSDRLAGAPDTQYF
cdr3_nt: TGTGCCACCAGTGACCGACTAGCGGGAGCCCCAGATACGCAGTATTTT

clone_size: -
v_call: TRBV9
d_call: -
j_call: TRBJ1-3
cdr3_aa: CASSVDEGNTIYF
cdr3_nt: TGTGCCAGCAGCGTAGACGAGGGAAACACCATATATTTT

clone_size: -
v_call: TRBV24-1
d_call: -
j_call: TRBJ2-7
cdr3_aa: CATSPRQGLSYEQYF
cdr3_nt: TGTGCCACCAGTCCCCGACAGGGACTCTCCTACGAGCAGTACTTC

clone_size: -
v_call: TRBV10-3
d_call: TRBD1
j_call: TRBJ1-4
cdr3_aa: CAIRDRDKDEKLFF
cdr3_nt: TGTGCCATCAGGGACAGGGATAAGGATGAAAAACTGTTTTTT

clone_size: -
v_call: TRBV9
d_call: TRBD1
j_call: TRBJ2-2
cdr3_aa: CASSTRQGAGGELFF
cdr3_nt: TGTGCCAGCAGCACCCGACAGGGGGCGGGCGGGGAGCTGTTTTTT

clone_size: -
v_call: TRBV6-5
d_call: -
j_call: TRBJ2-7
cdr3_aa: CASSNTYDYEQYF
cdr3_nt: TGTGCCAGCTCCAACACATATGACTACGAGCAGTACTTC

clone_size: -
v_call: TRBV19
d_call: TRBD1
j_call: TRBJ1-3
cdr3_aa: CASRRGQGYSGNTIYF
cdr3_nt: TGTGCCAGTCGGCGAGGACAGGGCTACTCTGGAAACACCATATATTTT

clone_size: -
v_call: TRBV6-1
d_call: -
j_call: TRBJ1-1
cdr3_aa: CASSEAIGSGVEAFF
cdr3_nt: TGTGCCAGCAGTGAAGCGATCGGCTCGGGGGTTGAAGCTTTCTTT

clone_size: few
v_call: TRBV11-1
d_call: -
j_call: TRBJ2-3
cdr3_aa: CASTTGSTDTQYF
cdr3_nt: TGTGCCAGCACAACTGGTTCCACAGATACGCAGTATTTT

clone_size: once
v_call: TRBV28
d_call: -
j_call: TRBJ1-3
cdr3_aa: CASSSSTGRNTIYF
cdr3_nt: -

clone_size: -
v_call: TRBV28
d_call: TRBD1
j_call: TRBJ2-3
cdr3_aa: CASRDTGGSTDTQYF
cdr3_nt: TGTGCCAGCAGGGATACAGGGGGCAGCACAGATACGCAGTATTTT

clone_size: -
v_call: TRBV5-5
d_call: TRBD1
j_call: TRBJ1-2
cdr3_aa: CASSLTGWENYGYTF
cdr3_nt: TGTGCCAGCAGCCTGACAGGGTGGGAAAACTATGGCTACACCTTC

clone_size: -
v_call: TRBV12-3/TRBV12-4
d_call: TRBD1
j_call: TRBJ1-1
cdr3_aa: CACSDRGLTEAFF
cdr3_nt: TGTGCCTGTTCTGACAGGGGGCTCACTGAAGCTTTCTTT

clone_size: -
v_call: TRBV11-2
d_call: -
j_call: TRBJ2-6
cdr3_aa: CASSLAVGPRASGANVLTF
cdr3_nt: TGTGCCAGCAGCTTAGCCGTGGGGCCCCGGGCCTCTGGGGCCAACGTCCTGACTTTC

clone_size: -
v_call: TRBV6-5
d_call: TRBD1
j_call: TRBJ1-2
cdr3_aa: CASSRGSGGYTF
cdr3_nt: TGTGCCAGCAGCAGGGGGTCCGGTGGCTACACCTTC

clone_size: once
v_call: TRBV4-3
d_call: TRBD1
j_call: TRBJ1-3
cdr3_aa: CASSQEYRGSGNTIYF
cdr3_nt: TGCGCCAGCAGCCAAGAATACAGGGGGTCTGGAAACACCATATATTTT

clone_size: -
v_call: TRBV5-1
d_call: TRBD1
j_call: TRBJ2-5
cdr3_aa: CASSLLAGTVGETQYF
cdr3_nt: TGCGCCAGCAGCTTGCTGGCCGGGACAGTCGGAGAGACCCAGTACTTC

clone_size: -
v_call: TRBV7-2
d_call: -
j_call: TRBJ2-7
cdr3_aa: CASSLGSVHLYEQYF
cdr3_nt: TGTGCCAGCAGCTTGGGGAGCGTTCATCTCTACGAGCAGTACTTC

clone_size: -
v_call: TRBV19
d_call: -
j_call: TRBJ1-6
cdr3_aa: CASSIDISSPLHF
cdr3_nt: TGTGCCAGTAGTATTGACATAAGTTCACCCCTCCACTTT

clone_size: once
v_call: TRBV6-5
d_call: TRBD2
j_call: TRBJ2-2
cdr3_aa: CASSYSRRGAGELFF
cdr3_nt: TGTGCCAGCAGTTACTCGAGGCGGGGGGCCGGGGAGCTGTTTTTT

clone_size: once
v_call: TRBV5-1
d_call: -
j_call: TRBJ1-6
cdr3_aa: CASSPGGNNSPLHF
cdr3_nt: TGCGCCAGCAGCCCCGGGGGTAATAATTCACCCCTCCACTTT

clone_size: -
v_call: TRBV6-5
d_call: -
j_call: TRBJ2-2
cdr3_aa: CASKSRGTGELFF
cdr3_nt: TGTGCCAGCAAATCAAGGGGGACCGGGGAGCTGTTTTTT

clone_size: few
v_call: TRBV7-9
d_call: TRBD1
j_call: TRBJ2-1
cdr3_aa: CASSWGQGALNEQFF
cdr3_nt: TGTGCCAGCAGCTGGGGACAGGGGGCGCTTAATGAGCAGTTCTTC

clone_size: -
v_call: TRBV27
d_call: TRBD1
j_call: TRBJ1-1
cdr3_aa: CASRRDSSSFF
cdr3_nt: TGTGCCAGCCGGAGGGACAGTAGTTCTTTCTTT

clone_size: -
v_call: TRBV6-6
d_call: TRBD1
j_call: TRBJ1-5
cdr3_aa: CASSTSGGFSNQPQHF
cdr3_nt: TGTGCCAGCAGTACGTCAGGGGGCTTTAGCAATCAGCCCCAGCATTTT

clone_size: -
v_call: TRBV6-6
d_call: -
j_call: TRBJ1-5
cdr3_aa: CASSSPQGWNQPQHF
cdr3_nt: TGTGCCAGCAGTTCCCCTCAGGGCTGGAATCAGCCCCAGCATTTT

clone_size: -
v_call: TRBV5-1
d_call: TRBD2
j_call: TRBJ2-1
cdr3_aa: CASSLGRTSGISYNEQFF
cdr3_nt: TGCGCCAGCAGCTTGGGCCGGACTAGCGGGATCTCCTACAATGAGCAGTTCTTC

clone_size: -
v_call: TRBV28
d_call: TRBD1
j_call: TRBJ1-5
cdr3_aa: CASSLPWTGKQPQHF
cdr3_nt: TGTGCCAGCAGCTTACCATGGACAGGGAAGCAGCCCCAGCATTTT

clone_size: -
v_call: TRBV7-8
d_call: TRBD1
j_call: TRBJ2-1
cdr3_aa: CASSSARTGGFIEQFF
cdr3_nt: TGTGCCAGCAGCTCAGCACGGACAGGGGGCTTCATTGAGCAGTTCTTC

clone_size: few
v_call: TRBV28
d_call: -
j_call: TRBJ2-5
cdr3_aa: CASSPRETQYF
cdr3_nt: TGTGCCAGCAGTCCACGGGAGACCCAGTACTTC

clone_size: -
v_call: TRBV11-2
d_call: -
j_call: TRBJ1-3
cdr3_aa: CASSLGHSGNTIYF
cdr3_nt: TGTGCCAGCAGCTTAGGGCACTCTGGAAACACCATATATTTT

clone_size: -
v_call: TRBV5-1
d_call: TRBD1
j_call: TRBJ2-5
cdr3_aa: CASSPQTGKEETQYF
cdr3_nt: TGCGCCAGCAGCCCCCAGACAGGGAAGGAAGAGACCCAGTACTTC

clone_size: -
v_call: TRBV13
d_call: TRBD2
j_call: TRBJ2-5
cdr3_aa: CASSFWTSGRPSETQYF
cdr3_nt: TGTGCCAGCAGCTTCTGGACTAGCGGGAGGCCCAGTGAGACCCAGTACTTC

clone_size: -
v_call: TRBV30
d_call: -
j_call: TRBJ2-7
cdr3_aa: CAWSVSPYEQYF
cdr3_nt: TGTGCCTGGAGTGTATCTCCCTACGAGCAGTACTTC

clone_size: -
v_call: TRBV5-1
d_call: TRBD1
j_call: TRBJ1-2
cdr3_aa: CASSPRWTGRASYTF
cdr3_nt: TGCGCCAGCAGCCCCCGATGGACAGGGCGGGCGAGCTACACCTTC

clone_size: -
v_call: TRBV10-1
d_call: -
j_call: TRBJ1-1
cdr3_aa: CASSEMTGEAFF
cdr3_nt: TGCGCCAGCAGTGAGATGACAGGCGAAGCTTTCTTT